Listed here is a single T cell receptor beta chain. Its antigen is still unknown. Base qualities are not provided; no much larger clone lies one nucleotide away. This record comes from a study of cytomegalovirus exposure and HLA in healthy donors (dated by TCRdb to about 2017). Study-wide context: According to an earlier analysis of 550 to 700 of the donors, some 180 million T cells yielded 100 million or so unique TCR beta sequences and around 300 Gb of sequence data. Roughly 300 gigabases of sequencing data and some 85 million unique TCR sequences were included in an early release covering roughly 600 HLA-typed donors. Among the roughly 430 genotyped donors, around 81% belonged to the genetic ancestry cluster associated with self-reported Caucasian donors. The study aimed to test whether cataloging public T cell receptors could reveal signatures of past pathogen exposure. The study profiled the T cell repertoires of hundreds of subjects by immunosequencing and related them to cytomegalovirus serostatus. Besides the first cohort of more than 650 subjects, a separate validation cohort made up of 120 different subjects was used. To predict cytomegalovirus infection status, the study brought together high-throughput TCR immunosequencing, statistical association of individual TCRs with disease status, and machine learning. A later analysis re-examined previously published TCR beta repertoires from around 670 donors and added high-resolution HLA genotyping to investigate patterns of TCR occurrence. Rather than using new phenotypic data, the later analysis identified candidate immune exposures from TCR beta sequences and from how often those sequences occurred across donors. An earlier analysis of roughly 600 of the donors used high-throughput TCR beta sequencing to judge whether each TCR beta V gene segment behaved as functional or pseudogenic. Alongside the repertoire data, information on donor age, sex, ethnicity and CMV serostatus was compiled. A later genetic analysis used genome-wide SNP genotypes for about 55% of the 666 donors, treating that subset as a discovery cohort. All discovery cohort repertoires had been generated on a single sequencing platform. Class I and class II HLA loci were covered by the typing at four-digit resolution. The number of typed donors differed by locus: about 620-640 for A, B, C, DRB1 and DQB1; 500 to 550 for DQA1; roughly 600 for DPA1; and around 490 for DPB1. Five DR-DQ haplotypes were handled as single units for association and clustering, since linkage in the cohort was strong. Among about 400 genotyped donors of the cohort, an average of around 240,000 unique TCR beta nucleotide sequences was sequenced per donor, of which about 19% were non-productive. General conclusions and limits of the study: Most CMV-associated TCR beta chains appeared to be HLA-restricted in a later analysis, and the HLA associations seemed to be driven largely by CMV exposure. Immune exposure information for the cohort was limited to CMV serostatus. V-gene and J-gene trimming of TCR beta chains was associated with a missense DCLRE1C variant in a later genetic analysis, and the association was replicated in an independent cohort. A group of highly shared sequence variants was considered likely to be a technical artifact of the sequencing pipeline. According to a later analysis, TCR association rates differed among HLA loci, with DRB1 alleles showing the most associated TCRs and HLA-C alleles showing the fewest. Specific HLA alleles were associated with around 18,000 TCR beta sequences at a false discovery rate of 0.05 in a later analysis. The earlier analysis of about 600 of the donors excluded around 17 rarely observed V segments, including chromosome 9 orphons, because counts were too low. When HLA alleles, especially DR and DQ, strongly co-occurred, TCR associations were difficult to assign to individual alleles. While some public TCRs were present in many individuals, most TCR sequences turned up only very rarely across donors. In vitro tests confirmed that a few of the cytomegalovirus-associated TCR beta chains recognize cytomegalovirus antigens. In the study, about 150 TCR beta chains were listed as associated with cytomegalovirus. The classifier was reported to diagnose cytomegalovirus status with high specificity and sensitivity in both the original and validation cohorts. Broadly in line with IMGT annotations, most TCR beta V segments showed up in productive rearrangements about 87% or about 30% of the time in an earlier analysis of 587 of the donors. It was suggested by the authors that the approach could potentially be generalized to other disease states and immunological phenotypes. Because some donors lacked HLA typing at each locus, the association tests relied only on the typed subset. Compared with equally common non-associated chains, HLA-associated TCR beta chains in a later analysis were more clonally expanded and had lower generation probabilities. Correlated functional status among segregating V segments might be attributable to linkage disequilibrium, but an unknown experimental factor could not be ruled out. A later analysis reported that several top co-occurrence clusters appeared linked to parvovirus B19, influenza, CMV and Epstein-Barr virus. A further reported finding was that TCR beta sequences accurately predicted the HLA-A and HLA-B alleles for most subjects in the first cohort. Presence/absence analyses assumed roughly uniform sequencing depth across donors, an assumption that may not hold. The cohort was sequenced for TCR beta chains only, and without alpha or paired-chain data the features that could be detected were limited. In a later genetic analysis, fewer N-insertions in productive TCRs were reported among donors in an Asian-associated ancestry cluster than the roughly 640-donor mean.

Libraries were made using the immunoSEQ multiplex PCR assay. A mixture of 60 forward primers for TCR Vbeta segments and 13 reverse primers for TCR Jbeta segments was used in the multiplex PCR. A multiplex PCR assay on genomic DNA amplified the CDR3 region of rearranged TCR beta genes. On the Illumina HiSeq System, the amplified TCR beta libraries were sequenced as 87-base-pair reads. On the study's bioinformatics: A later analysis counted approximately 74 million unique TCR beta chains across the 700 or so repertoires, and about 10 million of these chains were shared by at least two donors. A nearest-neighbor algorithm error-corrected the raw reads and collapsed the reads into unique sequences, merging closely related sequences to remove PCR and sequencing errors. V, D and J gene segments were assigned by aligning CDR3 sequences to IMGT reference sequences. For a sequence to be retained, a match of at least six nucleotides to both a V gene segment and a J gene segment was required. Rearrangements were called productive when the CDR3 lacked stop codons and stayed in frame with V and J; all others were non-productive. CDR3 was defined according to IMGT convention as the region running from the second conserved V-encoded cysteine to the conserved J-encoded phenylalanine. In an earlier analysis of some 550 of the donors, sequences lacking an unambiguous match to a single V gene segment were excluded. An earlier analysis of fewer than 750 of the donors called V segments functional above 56.7% productive rearrangements and segregating when the between-donor standard deviation exceeded 5%. A statistical classification framework was built for diagnosing cytomegalovirus status from the catalog of TCR beta chain sequences. In a later analysis, V and J genes were assigned by comparing TCR nucleotide sequences against IMGT/GENE-DB human TR gene sequences. Using the TCRdist pipeline, a later analysis assigned CDR3 sequences along with most-parsimonious VDJ recombination scenarios. In a later analysis, every TCR beta chain was defined by the combination of its CDR3 amino acid sequence and its V-gene family, and reads without a unique V-gene family were dropped. As a way to deal with suspected cross-contamination and a sequencing artifact, a later analysis dropped hundreds of nucleotide sequences that were highly shared and had low generation probability. A later analysis calculated a clonal expansion index for each public chain from normalized within-repertoire ranks of inferred template counts. In a later analysis, generation probabilities were computed using a VDJ recombination model fitted to out-of-frame rearrangements, and the results were checked against IGoR. In a later analysis, TCR-TCR, TCR-HLA and TCR-CMV co-occurrence was scored with hypergeometric tests, and a repertoire-size bias correction was applied to TCR pairs. To estimate false discovery rates, a later analysis permuted the HLA or CMV assignments 20 times. A later analysis grouped co-occurring TCRs with DBSCAN, adding TCRdist sequence similarity when clustering within HLA-allele-positive subsets. Co-occurrence clustering excluded repertoires with fewer than 30,000 or more than 120,000 public chains, plus five with anomalous nucleotide sharing. In its TCRdb copy, this immuneACCESS table keeps in-frame sequences only and misses some clones. Where compared with another copy, unresolved V genes explain less than half of these, and the others have no known cause. Clone size and the V and J calls come from that table; the DNA yielded D and trimming. This sample comprises around 300,000 clones, roughly 70% of them detected only once. Roughly 2.4% of the sample is held by the ten biggest clonotypes.

The cohort comprised 670 or so healthy bone marrow donors. At the time of sampling, every cohort member was nominally healthy, though immune exposures that went unrecorded were likely present. The donor tested CMV seronegative, placing the donor among the 352 seronegative members of the cohort. A peripheral blood sample was collected from each donor, and TCR beta sequencing was performed on peripheral blood mononuclear cells. Genomic DNA extraction from the blood cell samples was performed with the Qiagen DNeasy Blood Extraction Kit. The sequence was collected from a female donor in good health and CMV-seronegative. The sample comprised PBMCs.

The CDR3: CASSYLAGANGELFF. The bases are TGTGCCAGCAGCTACCTAGCGGGAGCTAACGGGGAGCTGTTTTTT. The chain uses TRBV7-2 and TRBJ2-2; TRBD2 aligns with 10 central bases. CDR1 and CDR2 are read off the germline V gene as SGHTA and FQGNSA. Trimming accounts for 4 bases at V and 7 bases at J, while the number of junction bases matched to no gene is 6. Taken from cysteine to phenylalanine, the CDR3 has 15 residues. The DNA shown is the 45-base CDR3, in frame from base 1.